The 8 T cell receptor beta chains reported below all come from one sample, sequenced in a study of T cell responses to AZD1222 COVID-19 vaccine. Clones were read by immunoSEQ multiplex PCR, and TCRdb kept only the in-frame ones, dropping some. The sample holds 180,000 or so clones, about 95% seen once. The sample consisted of peripheral blood, taken on day 0 of AZD1222 vaccination. The receptors shown here come from an adult in good health.

The rearrangement uses TRBV7-6 and TRBJ2-1; D unresolved. Germline loops: CDR1 SGHVS, CDR2 FNYEAQ. Trimming shortened V by 1 base and J by 4 bases, and 11 bases separated the two germline ends. This CDR3 contains 15 residues. CDR3 sequence: CASSLETGSYNEQFF. The CDR3 bases are TGTGCCAGCAGCTTAGAGACTGGCTCGTACAATGAGCAGTTCTTC.

This clone was detected only once. Other DNA sequences from this sample encode an identical CDR3 as well. J is TRBJ1-1 and V is TRBV3-1 (or the pseudogene TRBV3-2), with D possibly being TRBD1 (6 bases). The CDR3 is 12 amino acids. The ends were cut back, 6 bases at V and 3 bases at J, with 8 bases in the middle. Germline values: CDR1 LGHDT, CDR2 YNNKEL (reference sequence). CDR3 DNA sequence: TGTGCCAGCAGTAGGGGGGACACTGAAGCTTTCTTT. It is translated as CASSRGDTEAFF.

This sequence joins TRBV10-3 and TRBJ1-3; perhaps TRBD1 as D (5 bases). CDR3 length equals 14 residues. V was trimmed by 4 bases and J by 0 bases, leaving 7 bases between them. Germline lookup yields CDR1 ENHRY and CDR2 SYGVKD. CDR3 bases: TGTGCCATCAGTGGACAGTTCTCTGGAAACACCATATATTTT. It encodes CAISGQFSGNTIYF.

Comment on this clone: Other DNA sequences in the sample encode the same CDR3. V and J are TRBV19 and TRBJ1-5; no clear D gene. From germline, CDR1 is LNHDA and CDR2 SQIVND (reference sequence). V was pared by 1 base and J by 2 bases, with 3 bases between. The CDR3 has 13 residues. The CDR3 sequence: CASSIGGNQPQHF. CDR3 in DNA: TGTGCCAGTAGTATAGGCGGCAATCAGCCCCAGCATTTT.

The chain has TRBV6-1 and TRBJ1-6; D remains unclear. CDR1 is MNHNS and CDR2 is SASEGT in the germline V gene. V lost 3 bases and J 7 bases, leaving 13 bases between the germline ends. The CDR3 spans 15 residues. CDR3 region: CASSDMEAWNSPLHF. For the CDR3, the DNA is TGTGCCAGCAGTGATATGGAGGCTTGGAATTCACCCCTCCACTTT.

This clone was observed once. V usage is TRBV11-2 and J usage is TRBJ1-1; maybe TRBD1 (6 bases). The CDR3 totals 14 residues. The germline gives CDR1 SGHAT, CDR2 FQNNGV. The ends were cut back, 5 bases at V and 2 bases at J, with 12 bases in the middle. CDR3 in DNA: TGTGCCAGCAGCATCTACAGGGTTAACACTGAAGCTTTCTTT. Protein sequence: CASSIYRVNTEAFF. The complete variable domain, with remaining parts taken from reference TRBV11-2 and TRBJ1-1, reads EAGVAQSPRYKIIEKRQSVAFWCNPISGHATLYWYQQILGQGPKLLIQFQNNGVVDDSQLPKDRFSAERLKGVDSTLKIQPAKLEDSAVYLCASSIYRVNTEAFFGQGTRLTVV.

This clone appeared a single time. The chain recombines TRBV2 with TRBJ2-5; 7 bases agree with TRBD2. The junction had 8 bases not matched to a gene; V was cut back by 4 bases and J by 6 bases. Germline values: CDR1 SNHLY, CDR2 FYNNEI. This CDR3 spans 14 amino acids. CDR3 bases: TGTGCCAGCAGTGGGGATAGCGGGCCACAGACCCAGTACTTC. It is translated as CASSGDSGPQTQYF. Using reference TRBV2 and TRBJ2-5 for the parts outside the CDR3, the full variable domain is EPEVTQTPSHQVTQMGQEVILRCVPISNHLYFYWYRQILGQKVEFLVSFYNNEISEKSEIFDDQFSVERPDGSNFTLKIRSTKLEDSAMYFCASSGDSGPQTQYFGPGTRLLVL.

The chain is built from TRBV7-9 and TRBJ1-5, with D perhaps matching TRBD1 (5 bases). Germline lookup yields CDR1 SEHNR and CDR2 FQNEAQ (reference sequence). Trimming pared 4 bases from V and 2 bases from J, leaving 6 bases between. The CDR3 totals 13 residues. The CDR3 spells CASSSGGNQPQHF. Written as DNA, the CDR3 is TGTGCCAGCAGCTCGGGGGGCAATCAGCCCCAGCATTTT.